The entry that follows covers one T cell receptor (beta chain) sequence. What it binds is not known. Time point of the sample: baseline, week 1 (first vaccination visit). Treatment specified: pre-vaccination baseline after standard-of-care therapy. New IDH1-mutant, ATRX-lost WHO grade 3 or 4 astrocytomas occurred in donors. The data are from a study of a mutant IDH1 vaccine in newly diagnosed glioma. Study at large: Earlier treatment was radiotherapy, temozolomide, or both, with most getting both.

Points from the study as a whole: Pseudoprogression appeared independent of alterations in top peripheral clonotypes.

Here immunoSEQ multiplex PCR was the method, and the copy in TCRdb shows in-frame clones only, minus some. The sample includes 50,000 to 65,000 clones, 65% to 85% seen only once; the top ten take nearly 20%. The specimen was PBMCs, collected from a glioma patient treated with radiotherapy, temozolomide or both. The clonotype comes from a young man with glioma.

As DNA, the CDR3 is TGTGCCAGCAGCCTAGCGGGGGACGTTGGGACGCAGTATTTT. This sequence encodes CASSLAGDVGTQYF. The chain has TRBV25-1 and TRBJ2-3; TRBD2 aligns across 10 bases. CDR1 is MGHDK and CDR2 is SYGVNS in the germline V gene. V trimming: 6 bases; J trimming: 9 bases; junction bases outside the gene matches: 9. The CDR3 contains 14 residues.